Sequencing of this TCR beta chain was carried out in a study of cytomegalovirus exposure and HLA in healthy donors. The wider study: For the approximately 360 genotyped donors, roughly 81% fell within the Caucasian-associated ancestry cluster. Study results and limitations: The investigators catalogued under 200 TCR beta chains as cytomegalovirus-associated.

For this clone: The antigen remains unidentified.

PCR involved 60 Vbeta and 13 Jbeta primers. Data came from immunoSEQ multiplex PCR; TCRdb stores just in-frame clones and leaves some out. The sample carries around 180,000 clones, around 68% recorded once. The CDR3 is 14 amino acids. Germline values: CDR1 SGHRS, CDR2 YFSETQ. Sequencing input: PBMCs. This TCR came from a girl aged 10-17 years in good health and CMV-seronegative. The rearrangement uses TRBV5-1 and TRBJ2-5, with 9 bases lining up with TRBD1. The DNA end favors TRBJ2-7, so the J call may be wrong. The CDR3 here is CASSRGQGPYEQYF. In nucleotides, the CDR3 is TGCGCCAGCAGCAGGGGACAGGGTCCCTACGAGCAGTACTTC.